The 32 T cell receptor beta chains in this list originate from one sample, sequenced in a study of cytomegalovirus exposure and HLA in healthy donors. Libraries were prepared by immunoSEQ multiplex PCR; TCRdb keeps only in-frame clonotypes and omits some of them. The table shows 100,000 to 120,000 clones, with about 88% occurring only once. The specimen sequenced was PBMCs. These receptors all stem from a woman younger than 35 in good health and CMV-seropositive.

This chain links TRBV12-5 with TRBJ2-1; tentatively, D is TRBD1 (7 bases). V was clipped by 4 bases and J by 0 bases, with 13 bases between them. Germline V gene data show CDR1 as LGHNT and CDR2 as FRNRAP. There are 16 residues in the CDR3. The CDR3: CASGSQGGNSYNEQFF. The DNA of the CDR3 is TGTGCTAGTGGTTCCCAGGGGGGAAACTCCTACAATGAGCAGTTCTTC. Full variable domain (outside the CDR3, taken from reference TRBV12-5 and TRBJ2-1): DARVTQTPRHKVTEMGQEVTMRCQPILGHNTVFWYRQTMMQGLELLAYFRNRAPLDDSGMPKDRFSAEMPDATLATLKIQPSEPRDSAVYFCASGSQGGNSYNEQFFGPGTRLTVL.

The chain couples TRBV9 to TRBJ1-2; D perhaps matches TRBD1 (5 bases). The V gene's germline CDR1 is SGDLS and CDR2 YYNGEE. V gave up 2 bases and J gave up 3 bases, with 11 bases separating them. The length of the CDR3 is 14 residues. CDR3 residues: CASSVGLGDYGYTF. The CDR3 DNA is TGTGCCAGCAGCGTGGGACTAGGCGACTATGGCTACACCTTC. The whole variable domain, filled in from reference TRBV9 and TRBJ1-2, reads DSGVTQTPKHLITATGQRVTLRCSPRSGDLSVYWYQQSLDQGLQFLIQYYNGEERAKGNILERFSAQQFPDLHSELNLSSLELGDSALYFCASSVGLGDYGYTFGSGTRLTVV.

The CDR3 DNA is TGTGCCAGCAGTTCCATAGGGGTTCCAGAGACCCAGTACTTC. Encoded protein: CASSSIGVPETQYF. V is TRBV27 and J is TRBJ2-5; D is possibly TRBD1 (5 bases). Germline V CDR1 and CDR2: MNHEY, SMNVEV (reference sequence). The CDR3 runs to 14 residues. V lost 4 bases and J lost 4, with 13 bases in between.

This rearrangement joins TRBV7-3 to TRBJ2-1; D is possibly TRBD2 (6 bases). Germline-derived CDR1 and CDR2 are SGHTA and FQGTGA. V was shortened by 2 bases and J by 10 bases, with 15 bases between the two germline ends. The CDR3 loop spans 14 amino acids. The CDR3 DNA is TGTGCCAGCAGCTTAGGGGACGGGAGTCCCGAGCAGTTCTTC. It codes for CASSLGDGSPEQFF. Variable domain in full (rest from reference TRBV7-3 and TRBJ2-1): GAGVSQTPSNKVTEKGKYVELRCDPISGHTALYWYRQSLGQGPEFLIYFQGTGAADDSGLPNDRFFAVRPEGSVSTLKIQRTERGDSAVYLCASSLGDGSPEQFFGPGTRLTVL.

The chain employs TRBV9 and TRBJ1-5; the D gene is possibly TRBD1 (5 bases). Trimming took 5 bases from V and 6 from J, leaving 18 bases between them. CDR3 size: 15 residues. CDR1 is SGDLS, CDR2 YYNGEE, per germline. The CDR3 loop is CASSSPGGSVQPQHF. The DNA of the CDR3 is TGTGCCAGCAGTTCCCCCGGGGGATCGGTTCAGCCCCAGCATTTT. The full variable domain, completed using reference TRBV9 and TRBJ1-5, is DSGVTQTPKHLITATGQRVTLRCSPRSGDLSVYWYQQSLDQGLQFLIQYYNGEERAKGNILERFSAQQFPDLHSELNLSSLELGDSALYFCASSSPGGSVQPQHFGDGTRLSIL.

V and J are TRBV28 and TRBJ2-7, with D possibly TRBD1 on 5 matching bases. V lost 10 bases to trimming and J lost 4 bases, with 14 bases between them. The length of the CDR3 is 12 residues. Germline CDR1 MDHEN, CDR2 SYDVKM. The CDR3 DNA sequence: TGTGCCACCGCGGACACCAGATACGAGCAGTACTTC. It specifies CATADTRYEQYF. Variable domain in full (rest from reference TRBV28 and TRBJ2-7): DVKVTQSSRYLVKRTGEKVFLECVQDMDHENMFWYRQDPGLGLRLIYFSYDVKMKEKGDIPEGYSVSREKKERFSLILESASTNQTSMYLCATADTRYEQYFGPGTRLTVT.

J is TRBJ1-5 and V is TRBV5-1; the D gene is possibly TRBD1 (6 bases). The CDR3 is 16 amino acids. Between the trimmed V and J ends, which lost 4 bases and 3 bases, there was a span of 17 bases. Germline V lookup: CDR1 SGHRS, CDR2 YFSETQ. The CDR3 sequence is CASSPYGGGSNQPQHF. The CDR3 bases are TGCGCCAGCAGCCCCTACGGCGGGGGCTCCAATCAGCCCCAGCATTTT.

The table lists this clone with a count of one. This sequence joins TRBV5-1 and TRBJ1-1, with 10 bases lining up with TRBD1. The CDR3 extends over 17 amino acids. Per germline, CDR1 SGHRS and CDR2 YFSETQ. With V trimmed by 4 bases and J by 0 bases, 9 bases remained unmatched. The CDR3 bases are TGCGCCAGCAGCCTGACGATGACAGGGGGCATGAACACTGAAGCTTTCTTT. Its protein is CASSLTMTGGMNTEAFF.

The J gene is TRBJ2-5, the V gene TRBV11-2; 13 nucleotides align to TRBD2. Per the germline V gene, CDR1 is SGHAT and CDR2 is FQNNGV. CDR3 length: 18 amino acids. The V gene end was trimmed by 1 base and the J gene end by 6 bases; junction bases not matched to a gene: 11. The CDR3 protein is CASSLVKGRLAGGQTQYF. DNA of the CDR3: TGTGCCAGCAGCTTAGTAAAAGGGAGACTAGCGGGAGGTCAGACCCAGTACTTC.

V is TRBV5-4 and J is TRBJ2-7; D perhaps matches TRBD1 (6 bases). Trimming removed 4 bases at V and 5 bases at J, with 16 bases between. Germline values: CDR1 SGHNT, CDR2 YYREEE (reference sequence). CDR3 length equals 14 residues. For the CDR3, the DNA is TGTGCCAGCAGCCTCGGAGGCAGGGGCCACGAGCAGTACTTC. Translating it yields CASSLGGRGHEQYF.

V is TRBV19 and J is TRBJ2-2; TRBD1 aligns across 8 bases. CDR3 length: 15 residues. From germline, CDR1 is LNHDA and CDR2 SQIVND (reference sequence). Unmatched junction bases numbered 9, after V lost 4 bases and J lost 8 bases. This CDR3 reads CASSNQGARAGELFF. The CDR3 region has the DNA TGTGCCAGTAGTAATCAGGGGGCGCGAGCGGGGGAGCTGTTTTTT.

This chain connects TRBV9 to TRBJ2-5, with D possibly matching TRBD1 (7 bases). Germline V gene lookup returns CDR1 SGDLS and CDR2 YYNGEE. V shed 4 bases and J shed 4 bases, with 20 bases lying between them. The CDR3 has 16 residues. DNA of the CDR3: TGTGCCAGCAGCCGATCAGGGGGGCGCGCGGGAGAGACCCAGTACTTC. As protein: CASSRSGGRAGETQYF. Using reference TRBV9 and TRBJ2-5 for the parts outside the CDR3, the full variable domain is DSGVTQTPKHLITATGQRVTLRCSPRSGDLSVYWYQQSLDQGLQFLIQYYNGEERAKGNILERFSAQQFPDLHSELNLSSLELGDSALYFCASSRSGGRAGETQYFGPGTRLLVL.

The chain recombines TRBV28 with TRBJ1-2; TRBD1 might be the D (5 bases). V lost 1 base to trimming and J lost 0 bases, with 21 bases between them. CDR1 and CDR2 from the germline V gene are MDHEN and SYDVKM. The CDR3 is 19 amino acids. CDR3 bases: TGTGCCAGCAGTTTATCACCCACGGGGTTGCGGGGGGCTAACTATGGCTACACCTTC. Translating it yields CASSLSPTGLRGANYGYTF.

The chain links TRBV28 to TRBJ2-7; TRBD1 matches 9 bases. The CDR3 sequence is 13 residues long. The germline V gene encodes CDR1 MDHEN and CDR2 SYDVKM. V gave up 8 bases and J gave up 3 bases; unmatched junction bases: 5. CDR3: CASGTGLGYEQYF. The CDR3 nucleotides read TGTGCCAGCGGGACAGGGTTGGGCTACGAGCAGTACTTC.

The chain combines TRBV7-9 with TRBJ1-4; a weak D match, TRBD1 (5 bases). The CDR3 loop spans 13 amino acids. CDR1 is SEHNR, CDR2 FQNEAQ, per germline (reference sequence). The V gene lost 1 base and the J gene lost 7 bases, with 7 bases spanning the gap. CDR3 region: CASSLGGVEKLFF. The DNA of the CDR3 is TGTGCCAGCAGCTTAGGGGGCGTTGAAAAACTGTTTTTT. The complete variable domain, with remaining parts taken from reference TRBV7-9 and TRBJ1-4, reads DTGVSQNPRHKITKRGQNVTFRCDPISEHNRLYWYRQTLGQGPEFLTYFQNEAQLEKSRLLSDRFSAERPKGSFSTLEIQRTEQGDSAMYLCASSLGGVEKLFFGSGTQLSVL.

This chain connects TRBV6-1 to TRBJ2-5, with D unresolved. This CDR3 region has 14 residues. The germline gives CDR1 MNHNS, CDR2 SASEGT. The ends were cut back, 5 bases at V and 4 bases at J, with 14 bases in the middle. CDR3 coding DNA: TGTGCCAGCAGTTCCAGGTCCCCCTCAGAGACCCAGTACTTC. Protein product: CASSSRSPSETQYF.

In its sample, this clone was seen a few times. V usage is TRBV7-9 and J usage is TRBJ2-1; TRBD2 matches 10 bases. The germline CDR1 and CDR2 sequences are SEHNR and FQNEAQ (reference sequence). Unmatched junction bases numbered 2, after V lost 1 base and J lost 5 bases. The CDR3 totals 15 residues. The CDR3 region is CASSLGTSGDNEQFF. The CDR3 DNA reads TGTGCCAGCAGCTTAGGGACTAGCGGAGACAATGAGCAGTTCTTC.

This chain uses TRBV5-4 with TRBJ2-1, with 10 bases aligning to TRBD2. V shed 2 bases, J shed 10 bases, and the junction held 0 bases outside the gene matches. The CDR3 spans 12 residues. Per the germline V gene, CDR1 is SGHNT and CDR2 is YYREEE (reference sequence). CDR3 amino acids: CASSLAGGEQFF. CDR3 nucleotides: TGTGCCAGCAGCTTAGCGGGAGGGGAGCAGTTCTTC.

This clone was recorded a few times. This chain joins TRBV5-1 and TRBJ1-6; D call uncertain. This CDR3 spans 13 amino acids. V shed 4 bases and J shed 4 bases, with 6 bases lying between them. Germline V lookup: CDR1 SGHRS, CDR2 YFSETQ. CDR3 in amino acids: CASSQTYNSPLHF. CDR3 bases: TGCGCCAGCAGCCAAACTTATAATTCACCCCTCCACTTT.

V gene TRBV6-6 combines with J gene TRBJ1-2; 10 bases are shared with TRBD1. Germline V CDR1 and CDR2: MNHNY, SVGAGI (reference sequence). CDR3 length equals 16 residues. The junction had 10 bases not matched to a gene; V was cut back by 6 bases and J by 3 bases. CDR3 in amino acids: CASRTGTGDLYYGYTF. CDR3 nucleotide sequence: TGTGCCAGCAGGACCGGGACAGGGGACCTTTACTATGGCTACACCTTC.

The genes are TRBV9 and TRBJ2-5; D ambiguous. This CDR3 contains 15 residues. V was cut by 2 bases and J by 5 bases, with 16 bases left in between. Germline CDR1 and CDR2: SGDLS and YYNGEE. CDR3 in amino acids: CASSVGPEDGETQYF. The CDR3 region has the DNA TGTGCCAGCAGCGTTGGCCCAGAGGATGGGGAGACCCAGTACTTC.

The V call is TRBV9, the J call TRBJ2-7; 7 nucleotides match TRBD2. From germline, CDR1 is SGDLS and CDR2 YYNGEE. The CDR3 length is 14 residues. J lost 4 bases, V lost 3 bases, and 7 bases had no gene match. In DNA, the CDR3 is TGTGCCAGCAGCGAGGCGGGAGCTGGTTACGAGCAGTACTTC. It encodes CASSEAGAGYEQYF.

This sequence joins TRBV6-5 and TRBJ2-1, with D possibly TRBD1 on 6 matching bases. The germline V gene encodes CDR1 MNHEY and CDR2 SVGAGI. V was pared by 8 bases and J by 3 bases, with 17 bases between. The CDR3 is 15 amino acids. This CDR3 is CASGAGQTFYNEQFF. The CDR3 bases are TGTGCCAGCGGAGCTGGACAGACCTTCTACAATGAGCAGTTCTTC.

The chain employs TRBV5-1 and TRBJ2-1; 10 bases line up with TRBD2. The CDR3 consists of 17 residues. The V and J ends lost 2 bases and 8 bases, in that order; junction bases with no gene match: 13. CDR1 SGHRS and CDR2 YFSETQ come from the germline V gene. The CDR3 nucleotides are TGCGCCAGCAGCTTCTCTAAAGATAGCGGGGGGAAGGATGAGCAGTTCTTC. Translation: CASSFSKDSGGKDEQFF.

Regarding this clone: One junction end does not reproduce the germline sequence, and a read error may be involved. The genes are TRBV28 and TRBJ1-1, with D unclear. CDR3 length equals 10 residues. Germline lookup yields CDR1 MDHEN and CDR2 SYDVKM. The CDR3 region is CASSLNSLVF. DNA of the CDR3: TGTGCCAGCAGTTTAAATAGTCTTGTCTTT. Variable domain in full (rest from reference TRBV28 and TRBJ1-1): DVKVTQSSRYLVKRTGEKVFLECVQDMDHENMFWYRQDPGLGLRLIYFSYDVKMKEKGDIPEGYSVSREKKERFSLILESASTNQTSMYLCASSLNSLVFGQGTRLTVV.

V gene TRBV7-8 combines with J gene TRBJ2-3; 9 bases match TRBD2. Germline CDR1 SGHVS, CDR2 FQNEAQ. The CDR3 runs to 14 residues. V lost 7 bases, J lost 6 bases, and 8 bases stayed unmatched. CDR3 loop: CASNLAGGRDTQYF. In DNA, the CDR3 is TGTGCCAGCAACCTGGCGGGGGGGAGGGATACGCAGTATTTT.

J is TRBJ2-3 and V is TRBV7-8; D is possibly TRBD1 (6 bases). Looked up from germline, CDR1 is SGHVS and CDR2 is FQNEAQ. Trimming removed 5 bases from V and 1 base from J, with 19 bases in between. This CDR3 comprises 17 residues. CDR3 protein: CASSLTPRGRGTDTQYF. The CDR3 coding sequence is TGTGCCAGCAGCCTAACCCCTAGGGGGAGAGGCACAGATACGCAGTATTTT.

The rearrangement joins TRBV30 to TRBJ1-2, with D unresolved. V was clipped by 0 bases and J by 8 bases, with 10 bases between them. This CDR3 region has 12 residues. Germline loops: CDR1 GTSNPN, CDR2 SVGIG (reference sequence). CDR3 region: CAWSVGFGGYTF. DNA for the CDR3: TGTGCCTGGAGTGTGGGCTTTGGGGGCTACACCTTC.

The chain employs TRBV6-1 and TRBJ1-1; D is undetermined. The CDR3 has 13 residues. The germline V gene has CDR1 MNHNS and CDR2 SASEGT. The germline V and J ends were trimmed by 10 bases and 1 base, with 13 bases remaining between them. CDR3 coding DNA: TGTGCCACTATACTACAAGGGAACACTGAAGCTTTCTTT. Translation gives CATILQGNTEAFF.

The J gene is TRBJ2-3, the V gene TRBV10-3; D is ambiguous. The CDR3 has 13 amino acids. V was pared by 3 bases and J by 0 bases, with 4 bases between. Germline CDR1 reads ENHRY; CDR2 reads SYGVKD. The chain's CDR3 is CAISDSSTDTQYF. In nucleotides, the CDR3 is TGTGCCATCAGTGATTCTAGCACAGATACGCAGTATTTT.

J is TRBJ2-7 and V is TRBV28; 7 bases agree with TRBD1. This CDR3 has 15 amino acids. With V trimmed by 3 bases and J by 1 base, 6 bases remained unmatched. Per the germline V gene, CDR1 is MDHEN and CDR2 is SYDVKM. CDR3 coding DNA: TGTGCCAGCAGTTTGGGTCGGGACAGATCCTACGAGCAGTACTTC. Translated: CASSLGRDRSYEQYF.

The rearrangement links TRBV6-5 to TRBJ2-5; a weak D match, TRBD2 (7 bases). Germline CDR1 reads MNHEY; CDR2 reads SVGAGI. The length of the CDR3 is 10 residues. V was cut by 8 bases and J by 8 bases, with 9 bases left in between. CDR3 in DNA: TGTGCCAGCGGGGGGGCAACCCAGTACTTC. This gives the protein CASGGATQYF.